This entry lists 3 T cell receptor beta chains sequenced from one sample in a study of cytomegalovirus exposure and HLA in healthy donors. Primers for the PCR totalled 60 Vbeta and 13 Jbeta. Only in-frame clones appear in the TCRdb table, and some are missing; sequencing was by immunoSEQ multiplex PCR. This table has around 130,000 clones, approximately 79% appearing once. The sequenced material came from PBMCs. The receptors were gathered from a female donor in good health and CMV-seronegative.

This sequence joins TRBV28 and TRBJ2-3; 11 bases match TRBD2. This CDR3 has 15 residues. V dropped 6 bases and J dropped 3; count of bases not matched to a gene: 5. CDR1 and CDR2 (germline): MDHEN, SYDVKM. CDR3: CASRKLAGATDTQYF. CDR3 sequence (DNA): TGTGCCAGCAGGAAACTAGCGGGAGCTACAGATACGCAGTATTTT.

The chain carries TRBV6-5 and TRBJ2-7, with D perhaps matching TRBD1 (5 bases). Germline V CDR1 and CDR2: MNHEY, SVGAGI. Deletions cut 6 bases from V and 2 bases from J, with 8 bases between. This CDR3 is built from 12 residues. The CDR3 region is CASSTGPYEQYF. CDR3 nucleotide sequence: TGTGCCAGCAGCACAGGTCCCTACGAGCAGTACTTC.

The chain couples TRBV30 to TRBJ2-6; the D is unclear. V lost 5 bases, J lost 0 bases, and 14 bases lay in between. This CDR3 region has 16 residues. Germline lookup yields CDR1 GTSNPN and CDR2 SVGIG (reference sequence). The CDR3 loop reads CAWRPAIYSGANVLTF. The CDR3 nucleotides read TGTGCCTGGCGGCCAGCGATTTACTCTGGGGCCAACGTCCTGACTTTC.